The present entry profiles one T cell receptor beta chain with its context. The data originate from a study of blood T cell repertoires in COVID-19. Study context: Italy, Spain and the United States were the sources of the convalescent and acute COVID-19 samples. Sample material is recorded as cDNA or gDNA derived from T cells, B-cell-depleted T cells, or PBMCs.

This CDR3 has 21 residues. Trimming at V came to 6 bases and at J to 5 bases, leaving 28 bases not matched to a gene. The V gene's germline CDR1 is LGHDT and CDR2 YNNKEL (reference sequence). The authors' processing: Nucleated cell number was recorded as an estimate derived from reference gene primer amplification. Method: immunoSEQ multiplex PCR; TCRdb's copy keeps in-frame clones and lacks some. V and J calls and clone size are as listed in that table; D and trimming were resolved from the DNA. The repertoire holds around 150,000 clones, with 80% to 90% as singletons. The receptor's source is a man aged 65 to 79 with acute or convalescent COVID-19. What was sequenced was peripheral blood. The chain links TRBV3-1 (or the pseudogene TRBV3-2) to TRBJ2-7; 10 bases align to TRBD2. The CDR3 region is CASRPKRSASGSPGGRNEQYF. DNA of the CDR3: TGTGCCAGCAGACCGAAGCGGTCTGCTAGCGGGAGCCCGGGGGGGAGGAACGAGCAGTACTTC.